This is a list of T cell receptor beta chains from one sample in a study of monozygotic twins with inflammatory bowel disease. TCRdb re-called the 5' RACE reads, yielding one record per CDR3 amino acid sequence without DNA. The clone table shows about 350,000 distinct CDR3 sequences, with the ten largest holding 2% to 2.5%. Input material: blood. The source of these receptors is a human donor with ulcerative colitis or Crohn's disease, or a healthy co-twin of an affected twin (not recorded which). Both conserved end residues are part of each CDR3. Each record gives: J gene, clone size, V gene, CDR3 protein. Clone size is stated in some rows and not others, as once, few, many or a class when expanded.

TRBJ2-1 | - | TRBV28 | CASSFPTGRPYNEQFF
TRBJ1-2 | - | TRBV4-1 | CASSQGAAGNYGYTF
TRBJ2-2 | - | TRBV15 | CATSDRDSAGELFF
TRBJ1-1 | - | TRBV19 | CASKTNTEAFF
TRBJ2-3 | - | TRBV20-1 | CSAILATDTQYF
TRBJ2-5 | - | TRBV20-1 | CSARTGWETQYF
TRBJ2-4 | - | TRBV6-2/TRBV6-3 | CASSRSPGLSKNIQYF
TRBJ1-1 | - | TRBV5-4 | CASHPVGSNTEAFF
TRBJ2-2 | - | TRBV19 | CASSIEGNSGGELFF
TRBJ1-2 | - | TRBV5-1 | CASSSRPTAANYGYTF
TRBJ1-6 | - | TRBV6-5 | CASSYSGPSYNSPLHF
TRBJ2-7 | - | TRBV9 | CASSVAAGGPFEQYF
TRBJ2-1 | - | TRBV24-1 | CATSDSTSSAYDEQFF
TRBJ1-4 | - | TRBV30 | CAWRLGQKNEKLFF
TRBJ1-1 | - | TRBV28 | CASSFWRANTEAFF
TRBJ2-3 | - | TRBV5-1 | CASSLTWITDTQYF
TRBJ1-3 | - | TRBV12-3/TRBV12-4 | CASSPADRRSGNTIYF
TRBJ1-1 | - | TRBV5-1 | CASSQDPPQVEAFF
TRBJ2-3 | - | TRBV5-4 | CASSWDHYTDTQYF
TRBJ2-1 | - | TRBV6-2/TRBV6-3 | CASSYDFGQVYNEQFF
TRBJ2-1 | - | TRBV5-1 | CASSPGQGPSNYYNEQFF
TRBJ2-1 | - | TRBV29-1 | CSVEGARGGLSSYNEQFF
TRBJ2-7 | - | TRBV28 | CASKTGGSYEQYF
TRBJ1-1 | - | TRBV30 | CAYRALAYTEAFF
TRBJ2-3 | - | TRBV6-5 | CASRDLTDTQYF
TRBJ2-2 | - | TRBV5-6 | CASSPGQGAKSGELFF
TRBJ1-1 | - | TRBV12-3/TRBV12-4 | CASSLSGETTEAFF
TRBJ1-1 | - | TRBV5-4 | CASSSDRGVTEAFF
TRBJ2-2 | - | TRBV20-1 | CSASNTNTGELFF
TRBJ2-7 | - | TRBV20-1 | CSARDSWEEQYF
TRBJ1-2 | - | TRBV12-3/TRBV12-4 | CASKSSRRGRADYGYTF
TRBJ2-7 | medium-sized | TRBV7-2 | CASSSPGMNDEQYF
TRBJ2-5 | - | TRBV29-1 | CSVDRTGSGQETQYF
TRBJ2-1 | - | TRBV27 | CASSRQGLLAGGPHEQFF
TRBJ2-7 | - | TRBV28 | CASSYLTYEQYF
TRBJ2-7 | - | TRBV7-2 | CASSFRQDYRYEQYF
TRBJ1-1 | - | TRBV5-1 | CASSLDIGRVEAFF
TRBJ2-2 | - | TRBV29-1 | CSGTGTNTGELFF
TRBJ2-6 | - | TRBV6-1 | CASTRPSGANVLTF
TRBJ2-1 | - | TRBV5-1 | CASSSPGTSGRRSYNEQFF
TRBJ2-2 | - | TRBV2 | CASTRTGSTGELFF
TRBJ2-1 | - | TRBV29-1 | CSVGLFGSGNEQFF
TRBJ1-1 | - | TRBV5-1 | CASSPPRGIEAFF
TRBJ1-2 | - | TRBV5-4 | CASSLAGGRGGYTF
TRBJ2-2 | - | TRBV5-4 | CASSFTGFNTGELFF